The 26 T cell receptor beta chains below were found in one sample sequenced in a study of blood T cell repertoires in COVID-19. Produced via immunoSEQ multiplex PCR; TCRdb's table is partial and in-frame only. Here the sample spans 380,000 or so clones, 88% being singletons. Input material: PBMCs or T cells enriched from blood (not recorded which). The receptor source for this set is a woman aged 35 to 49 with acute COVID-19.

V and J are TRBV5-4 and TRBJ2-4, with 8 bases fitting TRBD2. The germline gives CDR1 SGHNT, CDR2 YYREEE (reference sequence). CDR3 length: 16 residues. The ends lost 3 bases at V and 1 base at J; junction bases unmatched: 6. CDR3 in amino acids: CASSSGGAQAKNIQYF. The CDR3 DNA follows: TGTGCCAGCAGCTCGGGGGGGGCTCAGGCCAAAAACATTCAGTACTTC.

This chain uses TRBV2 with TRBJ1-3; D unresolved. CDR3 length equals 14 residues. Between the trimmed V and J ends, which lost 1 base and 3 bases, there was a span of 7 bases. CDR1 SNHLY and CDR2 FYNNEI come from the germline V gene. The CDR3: CASSEGLFGNTIYF. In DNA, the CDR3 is TGTGCCAGCAGTGAAGGGCTTTTTGGAAACACCATATATTTT.

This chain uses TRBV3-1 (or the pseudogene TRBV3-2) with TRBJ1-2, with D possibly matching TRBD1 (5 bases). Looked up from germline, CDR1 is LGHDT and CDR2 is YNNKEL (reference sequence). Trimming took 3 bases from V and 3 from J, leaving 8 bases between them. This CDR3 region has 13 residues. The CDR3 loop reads CASSQGGYYGYTF. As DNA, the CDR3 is TGTGCCAGCAGCCAGGGGGGATACTATGGCTACACCTTC.

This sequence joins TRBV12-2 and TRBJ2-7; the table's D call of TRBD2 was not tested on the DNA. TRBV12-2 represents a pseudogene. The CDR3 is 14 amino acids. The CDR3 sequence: CASRLFGGAYEQYF. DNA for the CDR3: TGTGCAAGTCGCTTATTCGGGGGGGCGTACGAGCAGTACTTC.

As DNA, the CDR3 is TGTGCCAGCAGTGACGAGGGGGAGAACACTGAAGCTTTCTTT. Residues: CASSDEGENTEAFF. This rearrangement joins TRBV6-4 to TRBJ1-1, with a tentative D call TRBD1 (6 bases). The germline V and J ends were trimmed by 2 bases and 1 base, with 8 bases remaining between them. CDR1 MRHNA and CDR2 SNTAGT come from the germline V gene. The CDR3 contains 14 residues.

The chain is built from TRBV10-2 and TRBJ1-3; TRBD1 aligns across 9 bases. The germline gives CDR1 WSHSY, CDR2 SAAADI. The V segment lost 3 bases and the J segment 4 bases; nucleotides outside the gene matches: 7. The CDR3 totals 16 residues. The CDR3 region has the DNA TGCGCCAGCAGTGAAACCGGGACAGGGTACGGAAACACCATATATTTT. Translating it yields CASSETGTGYGNTIYF.

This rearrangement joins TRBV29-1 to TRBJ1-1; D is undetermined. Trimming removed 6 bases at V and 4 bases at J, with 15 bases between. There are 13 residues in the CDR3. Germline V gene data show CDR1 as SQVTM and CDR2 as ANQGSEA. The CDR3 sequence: CSVTNEVSTEAFF. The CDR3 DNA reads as TGCAGCGTCACCAACGAGGTCTCCACTGAAGCTTTCTTT.

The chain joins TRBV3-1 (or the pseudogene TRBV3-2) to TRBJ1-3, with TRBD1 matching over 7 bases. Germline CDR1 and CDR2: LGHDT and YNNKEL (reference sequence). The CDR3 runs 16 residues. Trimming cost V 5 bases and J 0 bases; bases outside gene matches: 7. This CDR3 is CASSKQGISSGNTIYF. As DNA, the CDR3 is TGTGCCAGCAGCAAACAGGGGATATCCTCTGGAAACACCATATATTTT.

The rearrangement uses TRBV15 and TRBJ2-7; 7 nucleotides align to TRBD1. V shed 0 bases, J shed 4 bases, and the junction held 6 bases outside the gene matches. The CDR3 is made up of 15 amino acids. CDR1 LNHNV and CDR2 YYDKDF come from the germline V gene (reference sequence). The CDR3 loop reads CATSRDLNRGYEQYF. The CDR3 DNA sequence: TGTGCCACCAGCAGAGATCTCAACAGGGGTTACGAGCAGTACTTC. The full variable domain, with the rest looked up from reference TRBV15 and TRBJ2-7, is DAMVIQNPRYQVTQFGKPVTLSCSQTLNHNVMYWYQQKSSQAPKLLFHYYDKDFNNEADTPDNFQSRRPNTSFCFLDIRSPGLGDTAMYLCATSRDLNRGYEQYFGPGTRLTVT.

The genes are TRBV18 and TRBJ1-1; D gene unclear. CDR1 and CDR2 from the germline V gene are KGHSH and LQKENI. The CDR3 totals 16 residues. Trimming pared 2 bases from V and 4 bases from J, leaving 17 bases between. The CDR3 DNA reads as TGTGCCAGCTCACCATCTCCGATCCAAGAGAGCACTGAAGCTTTCTTT. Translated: CASSPSPIQESTEAFF.

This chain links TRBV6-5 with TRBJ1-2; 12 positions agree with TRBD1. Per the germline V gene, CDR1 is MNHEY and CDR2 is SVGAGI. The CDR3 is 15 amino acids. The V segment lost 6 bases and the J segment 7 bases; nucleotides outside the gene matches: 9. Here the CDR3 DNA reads TGTGCCAGCAGCCAACTGGGACAGGGGGCTGGTGGCTACACCTTC. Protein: CASSQLGQGAGGYTF.

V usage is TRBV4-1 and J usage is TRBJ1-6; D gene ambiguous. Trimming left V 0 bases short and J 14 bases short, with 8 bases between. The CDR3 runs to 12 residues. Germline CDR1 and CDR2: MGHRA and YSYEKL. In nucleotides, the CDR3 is TGCGCCAGCAGCCAAGATGGGAGCACCCTCCACTTT. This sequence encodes CASSQDGSTLHF.

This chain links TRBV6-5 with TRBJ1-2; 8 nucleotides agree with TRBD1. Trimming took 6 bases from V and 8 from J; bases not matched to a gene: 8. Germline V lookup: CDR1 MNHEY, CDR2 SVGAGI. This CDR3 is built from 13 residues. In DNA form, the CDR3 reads TGTGCCAGCAGGGCCCAGGGGGCCGGGGGCTACACCTTC. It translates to CASRAQGAGGYTF.

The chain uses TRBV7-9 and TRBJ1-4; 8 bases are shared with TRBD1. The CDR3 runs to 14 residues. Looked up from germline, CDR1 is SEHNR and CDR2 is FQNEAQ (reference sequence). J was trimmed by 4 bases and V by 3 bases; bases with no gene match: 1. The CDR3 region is CASSLGQDNEKLFF. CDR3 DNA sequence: TGTGCCAGCAGCTTGGGACAGGATAATGAAAAACTGTTTTTT.

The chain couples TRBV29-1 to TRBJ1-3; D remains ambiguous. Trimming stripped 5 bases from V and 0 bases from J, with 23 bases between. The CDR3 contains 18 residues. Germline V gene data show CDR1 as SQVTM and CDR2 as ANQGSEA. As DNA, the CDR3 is TGCAGCGTTCAAGGGTCCGACGGGAATACCGACTCTGGAAACACCATATATTTT. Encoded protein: CSVQGSDGNTDSGNTIYF.

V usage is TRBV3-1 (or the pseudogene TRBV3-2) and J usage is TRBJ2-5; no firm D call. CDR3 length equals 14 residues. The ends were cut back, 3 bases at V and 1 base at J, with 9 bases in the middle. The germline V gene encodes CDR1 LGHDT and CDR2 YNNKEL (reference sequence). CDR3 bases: TGTGCCAGCAGCCATGGAGACTTCCAAGAGACCCAGTACTTC. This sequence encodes CASSHGDFQETQYF.

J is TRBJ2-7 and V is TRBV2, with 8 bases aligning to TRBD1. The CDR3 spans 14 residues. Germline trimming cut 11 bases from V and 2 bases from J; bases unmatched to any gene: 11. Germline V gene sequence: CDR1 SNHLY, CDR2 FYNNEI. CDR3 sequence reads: CAGEGQGSAYEQYF. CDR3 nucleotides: TGTGCCGGGGAAGGACAGGGCTCGGCCTACGAGCAGTACTTC.

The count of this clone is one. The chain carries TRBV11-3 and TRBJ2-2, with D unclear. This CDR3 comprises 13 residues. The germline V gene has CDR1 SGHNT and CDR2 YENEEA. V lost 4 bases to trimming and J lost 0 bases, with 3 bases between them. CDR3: CASSSTNTGELFF. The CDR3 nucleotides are TGTGCCAGCAGCTCTACGAACACCGGGGAGCTGTTTTTT.

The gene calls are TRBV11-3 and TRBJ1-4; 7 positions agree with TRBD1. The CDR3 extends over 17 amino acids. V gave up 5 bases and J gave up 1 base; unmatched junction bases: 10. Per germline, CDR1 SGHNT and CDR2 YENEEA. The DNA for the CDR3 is TGTGCCAGCAGCCCACCTACAGGGGCATTAACTAATGAAAAACTGTTTTTT. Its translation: CASSPPTGALTNEKLFF.

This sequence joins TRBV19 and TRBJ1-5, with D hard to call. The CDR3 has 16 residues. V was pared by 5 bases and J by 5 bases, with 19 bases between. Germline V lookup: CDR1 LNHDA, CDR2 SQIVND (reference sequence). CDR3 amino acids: CASSDSTSEAYQPQHF. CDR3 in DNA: TGTGCCAGTAGTGATTCGACTTCGGAAGCCTATCAGCCCCAGCATTTT.

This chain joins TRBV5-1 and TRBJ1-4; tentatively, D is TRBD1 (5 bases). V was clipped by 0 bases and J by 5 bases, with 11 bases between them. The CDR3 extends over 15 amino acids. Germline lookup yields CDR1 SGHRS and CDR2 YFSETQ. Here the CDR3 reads CASSLVQGWNEKLFF. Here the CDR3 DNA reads TGCGCCAGCAGCTTGGTTCAGGGATGGAATGAAAAACTGTTTTTT.

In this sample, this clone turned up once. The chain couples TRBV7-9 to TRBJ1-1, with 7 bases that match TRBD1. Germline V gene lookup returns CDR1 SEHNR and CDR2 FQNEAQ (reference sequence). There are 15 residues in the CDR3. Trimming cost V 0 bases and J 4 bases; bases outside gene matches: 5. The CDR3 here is CASSLAKGAGTEAFF. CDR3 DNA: TGTGCCAGCAGCTTAGCTAAGGGGGCAGGCACTGAAGCTTTCTTT.

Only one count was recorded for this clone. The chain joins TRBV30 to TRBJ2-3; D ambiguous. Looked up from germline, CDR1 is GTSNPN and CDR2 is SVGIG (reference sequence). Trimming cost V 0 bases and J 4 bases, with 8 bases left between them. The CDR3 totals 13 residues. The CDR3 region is CAWSVRSADTQYF. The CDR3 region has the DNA TGTGCCTGGAGTGTACGTAGTGCAGATACGCAGTATTTT. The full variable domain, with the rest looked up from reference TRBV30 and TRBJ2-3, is SQTIHQWPATLVQPVGSPLSLECTVEGTSNPNLYWYRQAAGRGLQLLFYSVGIGQISSEVPQNLSASRPQDRQFILSSKKLLLSDSGFYLCAWSVRSADTQYFGPGTRLTVL.

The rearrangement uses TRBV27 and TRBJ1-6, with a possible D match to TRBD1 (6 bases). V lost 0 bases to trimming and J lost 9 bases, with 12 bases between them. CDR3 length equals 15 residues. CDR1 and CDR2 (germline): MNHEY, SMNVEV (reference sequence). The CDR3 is CASSLSPTGSSPLHF. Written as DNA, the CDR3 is TGTGCCAGCAGTTTATCCCCGACAGGCTCTTCACCCCTCCACTTT.

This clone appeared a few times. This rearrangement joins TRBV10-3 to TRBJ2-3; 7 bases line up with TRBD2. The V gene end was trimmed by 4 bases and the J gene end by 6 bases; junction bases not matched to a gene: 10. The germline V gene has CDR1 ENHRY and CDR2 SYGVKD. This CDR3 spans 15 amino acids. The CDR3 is CAISATSQALDTQYF. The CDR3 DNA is TGTGCCATCAGTGCGACTAGCCAAGCGTTGGATACGCAGTATTTT.

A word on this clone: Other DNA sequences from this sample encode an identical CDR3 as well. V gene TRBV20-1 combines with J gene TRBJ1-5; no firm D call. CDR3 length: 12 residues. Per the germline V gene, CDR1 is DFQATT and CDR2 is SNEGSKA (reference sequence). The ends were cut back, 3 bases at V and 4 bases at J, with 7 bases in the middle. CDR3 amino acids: CSASSGNQPQHF. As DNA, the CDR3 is TGCAGTGCTAGTTCGGGTAATCAGCCCCAGCATTTT.